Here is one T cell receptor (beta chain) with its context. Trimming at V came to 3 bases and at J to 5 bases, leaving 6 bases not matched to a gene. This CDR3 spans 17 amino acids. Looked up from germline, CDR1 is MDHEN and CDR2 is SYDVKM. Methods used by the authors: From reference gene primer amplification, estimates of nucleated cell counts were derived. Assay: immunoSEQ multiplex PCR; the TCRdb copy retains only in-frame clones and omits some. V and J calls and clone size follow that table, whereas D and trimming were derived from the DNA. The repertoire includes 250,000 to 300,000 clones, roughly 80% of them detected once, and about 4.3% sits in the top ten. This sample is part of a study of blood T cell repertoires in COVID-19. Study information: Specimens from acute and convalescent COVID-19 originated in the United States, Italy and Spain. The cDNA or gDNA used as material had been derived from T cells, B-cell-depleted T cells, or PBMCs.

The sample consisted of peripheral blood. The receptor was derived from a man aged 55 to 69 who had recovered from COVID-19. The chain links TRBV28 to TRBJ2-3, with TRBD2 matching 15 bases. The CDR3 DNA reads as TGTGCCAGCAGTTTCTGGACTAGCGGGGGGGCCGGAGATACGCAGTATTTT. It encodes CASSFWTSGGAGDTQYF.